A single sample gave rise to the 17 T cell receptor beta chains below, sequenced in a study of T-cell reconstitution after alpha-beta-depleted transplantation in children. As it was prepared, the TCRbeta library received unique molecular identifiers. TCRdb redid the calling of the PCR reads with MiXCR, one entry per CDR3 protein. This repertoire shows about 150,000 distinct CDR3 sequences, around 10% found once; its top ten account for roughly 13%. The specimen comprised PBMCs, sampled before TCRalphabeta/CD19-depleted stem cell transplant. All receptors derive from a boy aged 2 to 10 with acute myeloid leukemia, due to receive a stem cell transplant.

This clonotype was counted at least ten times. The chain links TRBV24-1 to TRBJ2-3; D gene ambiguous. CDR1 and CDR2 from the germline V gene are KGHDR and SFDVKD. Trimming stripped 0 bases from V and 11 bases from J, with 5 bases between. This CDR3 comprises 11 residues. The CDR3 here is CATSDLSGQYF. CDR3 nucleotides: TGTGCCACCAGTGATTTGTCGGGGCAGTATTTT.

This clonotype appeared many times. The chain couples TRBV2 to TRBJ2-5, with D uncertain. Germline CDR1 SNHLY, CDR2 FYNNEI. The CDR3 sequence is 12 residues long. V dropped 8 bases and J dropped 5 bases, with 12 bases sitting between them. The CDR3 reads CASETDGETQYF. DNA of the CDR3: TGTGCCAGCGAGACGGATGGGGAGACCCAGTACTTC.

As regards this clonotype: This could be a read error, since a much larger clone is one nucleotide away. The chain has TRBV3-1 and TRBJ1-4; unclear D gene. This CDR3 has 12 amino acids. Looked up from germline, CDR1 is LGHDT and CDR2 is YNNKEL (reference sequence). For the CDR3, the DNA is TGTGCCAGCAGCCAAGCTAATGAAAAACCGTTTTTT. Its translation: CASSQANEKPFF.

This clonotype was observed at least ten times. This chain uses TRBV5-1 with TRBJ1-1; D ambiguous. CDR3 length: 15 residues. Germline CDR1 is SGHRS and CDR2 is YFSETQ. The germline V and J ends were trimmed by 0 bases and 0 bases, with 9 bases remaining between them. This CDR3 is CASSLGPGLNTEAFF. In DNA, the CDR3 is TGCGCCAGCAGCTTGGGGCCAGGTTTGAACACTGAAGCTTTCTTT.

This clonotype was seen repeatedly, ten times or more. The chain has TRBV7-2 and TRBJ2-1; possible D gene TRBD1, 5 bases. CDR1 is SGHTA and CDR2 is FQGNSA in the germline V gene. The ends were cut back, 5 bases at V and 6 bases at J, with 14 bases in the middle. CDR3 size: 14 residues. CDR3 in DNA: TGTGCCAGCAGCCCACACCGACAGCCCAATGAGCAGTTCTTC. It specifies CASSPHRQPNEQFF. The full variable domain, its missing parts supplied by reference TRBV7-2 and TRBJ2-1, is GAGVSQSPSNKVTEKGKDVELRCDPISGHTALYWYRQSLGQGLEFLIYFQGNSAPDKSGLPSDRFSAERTGGSVSTLTIQRTQQEDSAVYLCASSPHRQPNEQFFGPGTRLTVL.

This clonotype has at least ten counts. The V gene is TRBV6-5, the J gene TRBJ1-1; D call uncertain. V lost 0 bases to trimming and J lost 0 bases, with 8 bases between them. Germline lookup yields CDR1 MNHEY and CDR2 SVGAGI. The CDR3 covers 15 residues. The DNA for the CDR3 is TGTGCCAGCAGTTACTCGCTAGGAATGAACACTGAAGCTTTCTTT. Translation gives CASSYSLGMNTEAFF.

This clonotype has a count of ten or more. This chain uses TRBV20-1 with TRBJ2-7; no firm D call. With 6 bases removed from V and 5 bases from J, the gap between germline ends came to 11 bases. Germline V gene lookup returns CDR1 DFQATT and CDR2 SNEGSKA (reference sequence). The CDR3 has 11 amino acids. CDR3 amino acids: CSALSMDEQYF. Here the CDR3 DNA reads TGCAGTGCCCTTTCTATGGACGAGCAGTACTTC.

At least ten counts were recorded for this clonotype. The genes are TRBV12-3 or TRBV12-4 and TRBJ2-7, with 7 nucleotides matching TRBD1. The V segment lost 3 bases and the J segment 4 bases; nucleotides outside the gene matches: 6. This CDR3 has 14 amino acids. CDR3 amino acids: CASSLSGQRYEQYF. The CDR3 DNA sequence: TGTGCCAGCAGTTTGTCGGGACAGCGGTACGAGCAGTACTTC.

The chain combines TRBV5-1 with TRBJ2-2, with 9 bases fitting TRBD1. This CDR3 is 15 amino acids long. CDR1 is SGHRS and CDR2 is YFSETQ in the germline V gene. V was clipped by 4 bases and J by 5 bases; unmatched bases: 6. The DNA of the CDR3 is TGCGCCAGCAGCGCGACCGGGACAGGGACCGGGGAGCTGTTTTTT. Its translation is CASSATGTGTGELFF.

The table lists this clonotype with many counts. The CDR3 here is CASSDYAGVSFNEQFF. CDR3 nucleotide sequence: TGTGCCAGCAGTGATTACGCGGGAGTTTCGTTCAATGAGCAGTTCTTC. The V gene is TRBV6-1, the J gene TRBJ2-1, with 7 nucleotides matching TRBD2. Per germline, CDR1 MNHNS and CDR2 SASEGT. The CDR3 sequence is 16 residues long. The V and J ends lost 3 bases and 6 bases, in that order; junction bases with no gene match: 11.

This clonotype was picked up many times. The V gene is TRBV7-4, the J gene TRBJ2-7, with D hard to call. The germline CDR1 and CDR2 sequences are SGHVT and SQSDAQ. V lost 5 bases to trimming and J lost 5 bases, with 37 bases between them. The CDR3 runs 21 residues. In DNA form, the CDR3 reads TGTGCCAGCAGCCTAATCCGGGCGACCCCGGGCGGCCCTTATAAGTTCCACGAGCAGTACGTC. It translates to CASSLIRATPGGPYKFHEQYV.

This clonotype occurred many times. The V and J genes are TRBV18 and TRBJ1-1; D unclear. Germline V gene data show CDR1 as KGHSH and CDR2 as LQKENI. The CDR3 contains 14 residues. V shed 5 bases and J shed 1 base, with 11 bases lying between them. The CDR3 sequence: CASSAHRENTEAFF. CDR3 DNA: TGTGCCAGCTCAGCGCACAGAGAGAACACTGAAGCTTTCTTT.

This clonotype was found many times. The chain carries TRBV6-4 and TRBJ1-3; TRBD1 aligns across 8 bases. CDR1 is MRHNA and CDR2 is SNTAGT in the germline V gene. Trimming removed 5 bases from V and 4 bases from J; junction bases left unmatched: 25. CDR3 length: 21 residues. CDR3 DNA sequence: TGTGCCAGCAGTCCAATCCCGGGACAGGATTCTCCCGAGCTCTGGGGAAACACCATATATTTT. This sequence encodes CASSPIPGQDSPELWGNTIYF.

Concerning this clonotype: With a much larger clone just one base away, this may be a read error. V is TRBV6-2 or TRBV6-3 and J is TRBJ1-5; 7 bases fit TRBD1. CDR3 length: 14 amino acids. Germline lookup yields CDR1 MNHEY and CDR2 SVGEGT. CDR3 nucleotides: TGTGCCAGCAGTTACTCAGGGGGCAATCAGCCCCCGCATTTT. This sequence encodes CASSYSGGNQPPHF.

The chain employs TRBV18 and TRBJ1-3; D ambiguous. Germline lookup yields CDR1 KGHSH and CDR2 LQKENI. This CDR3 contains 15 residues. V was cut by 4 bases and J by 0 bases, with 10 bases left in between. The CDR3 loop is CASSQEGISGNTIYF. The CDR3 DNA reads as TGTGCCAGCTCACAGGAGGGTATCTCTGGAAACACCATATATTTT.

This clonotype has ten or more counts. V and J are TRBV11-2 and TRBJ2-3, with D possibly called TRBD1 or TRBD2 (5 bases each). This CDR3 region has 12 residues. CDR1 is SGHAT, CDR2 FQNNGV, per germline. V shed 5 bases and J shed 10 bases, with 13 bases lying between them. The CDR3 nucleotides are TGTGCCAGCAGCGGACCGGGACCATCGCAGTATTTT. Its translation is CASSGPGPSQYF.

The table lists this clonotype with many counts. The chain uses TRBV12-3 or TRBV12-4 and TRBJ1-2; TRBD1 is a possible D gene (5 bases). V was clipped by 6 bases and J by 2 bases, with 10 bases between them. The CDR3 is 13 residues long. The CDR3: CASSPGQNYGYTF. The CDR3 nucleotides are TGTGCCAGCAGCCCGGGGCAGAACTATGGCTACACCTTC.